Following are 9 T cell receptor beta chains from one sample sequenced in a study of blood T cell repertoires in COVID-19. Only in-frame clones appear in the TCRdb table, and some are missing; sequencing was by immunoSEQ multiplex PCR. The sample has 200,000 or so clones; 86% are singletons. Sequencing was carried out using peripheral blood. All receptors come from a man at least 80 years old with acute or convalescent COVID-19.

This clone appeared a single time. The chain carries TRBV10-1 and TRBJ1-5; TRBD1 matches 8 bases. Unmatched junction bases numbered 4, after V lost 0 bases and J lost 3 bases. This CDR3 spans 16 amino acids. Germline CDR1 and CDR2: WNHNN and SYGVQD (reference sequence). The CDR3 loop is CASSESLTGANQPQHF. CDR3 coding DNA: TGCGCCAGCAGTGAGTCCTTGACAGGGGCCAATCAGCCCCAGCATTTT.

V and J are TRBV2 and TRBJ1-5; 7 bases fit TRBD1. The V segment lost 4 bases and the J segment 4 bases; nucleotides outside the gene matches: 13. Germline CDR1 and CDR2: SNHLY and FYNNEI. The CDR3 has 17 residues. The CDR3 DNA follows: TGTGCCAGCAGTGCGACAGGGTTGGGGTTTCGAAATCAGCCCCAGCATTTT. It specifies CASSATGLGFRNQPQHF.

In DNA, the CDR3 is TGTGCCAGCAGCGTTGCGTTGCGGGATCTTGACAATGAGCAGTTCTTC. Protein: CASSVALRDLDNEQFF. V and J are TRBV9 and TRBJ2-1; TRBD2 is a possible D gene (6 bases). Germline-derived CDR1 and CDR2 are SGDLS and YYNGEE. Trimming left V 2 bases short and J 5 bases short, with 17 bases between. This CDR3 is built from 16 residues. The full variable domain, in which reference TRBV9 and TRBJ2-1 provide the parts outside the CDR3, is DSGVTQTPKHLITATGQRVTLRCSPRSGDLSVYWYQQSLDQGLQFLIQYYNGEERAKGNILERFSAQQFPDLHSELNLSSLELGDSALYFCASSVALRDLDNEQFFGPGTRLTVL.

The sample holds a few counts of this clone. The gene calls are TRBV9 and TRBJ1-6; 7 nucleotides line up with TRBD1. The V gene end was trimmed by 3 bases and the J gene end by 7 bases; junction bases not matched to a gene: 4. This CDR3 comprises 14 residues. Germline CDR1 is SGDLS and CDR2 is YYNGEE. This chain's CDR3 is CASSATGNNSPLHF. The DNA of the CDR3 is TGTGCCAGCAGCGCGACAGGGAACAATTCACCCCTCCACTTT.

The CDR3 DNA follows: TGTGCCAGCAGCCTCGGACGGACTGTTGGGGCCAACGTCCTGACTTTC. Protein product: CASSLGRTVGANVLTF. The chain couples TRBV5-6 to TRBJ2-6; tentative D call: TRBD2 (5 bases). Germline V gives CDR1 SGHDT, CDR2 YYEEEE. CDR3 length: 16 residues. V lost 4 bases and J 3 bases, leaving 14 bases between the germline ends.

CDR3 loop: CASSIGQGVNYGYTF. Here the CDR3 DNA reads TGTGCCAGCAGCATTGGACAGGGTGTAAACTATGGCTACACCTTC. The V and J genes are TRBV5-5 and TRBJ1-2, with 8 bases lining up with TRBD1. In germline, CDR1 is SGHKS, CDR2 YYEKEE (reference sequence). V was clipped by 4 bases and J by 2 bases; unmatched bases: 7. CDR3 length: 15 amino acids.

This clone was detected only a few times. The rearrangement joins TRBV19 to TRBJ1-4; 10 bases agree with TRBD1. This CDR3 contains 15 residues. The V and J ends lost 9 bases and 3 bases, in that order; junction bases with no gene match: 7. Germline V gene data show CDR1 as LNHDA and CDR2 as SQIVND (reference sequence). CDR3 nucleotide sequence: TGTGCCAGCCGGGACAGGGGTAATTCTAATGAAAAACTGTTTTTT. The encoded protein is CASRDRGNSNEKLFF. Based on the CDR3 plus reference TRBV19 and TRBJ1-4, the full variable domain is DGGITQSPKYLFRKEGQNVTLSCEQNLNHDAMYWYRQDPGQGLRLIYYSQIVNDFQKGDIAEGYSVSREKKESFPLTVTSAQKNPTAFYLCASRDRGNSNEKLFFGSGTQLSVL.

V is TRBV19 and J is TRBJ2-1, with TRBD2 matching over 9 bases. After removal of 5 bases from V and 6 bases from J, the junction contained 11 bases not matched to a gene. The CDR3 has 16 residues. Germline V gives CDR1 LNHDA, CDR2 SQIVND (reference sequence). The CDR3 sequence is CASSLNSGGGANEQFF. For the CDR3, the DNA is TGTGCCAGTAGTCTTAATAGCGGGGGAGGTGCCAATGAGCAGTTCTTC.

J is TRBJ2-3 and V is TRBV18; 12 bases match TRBD2. Unmatched junction bases numbered 6, after V lost 4 bases and J lost 4 bases. The CDR3 has 16 residues. Germline CDR1 and CDR2: KGHSH and LQKENI. CDR3 coding DNA: TGTGCCAGCTCACAGACTAGCGGGAGTTCATCAGATACGCAGTATTTT. Amino acids: CASSQTSGSSSDTQYF. The full variable domain, completed using reference TRBV18 and TRBJ2-3, is NAGVMQNPRHLVRRRGQEARLRCSPMKGHSHVYWYRQLPEEGLKFMVYLQKENIIDESGMPKERFSAEFPKEGPSILRIQQVVRGDSAAYFCASSQTSGSSSDTQYFGPGTRLTVL.